This T cell receptor beta chain appears in the sequencing data of a study of shared clonotypes between healthy human individuals. Across the whole study: The study used three CD4 naive, three CD4 memory, two CD8 naive and one CD8 memory plate per donor. The study, taken as a whole, reports: The sampled material consisted only of blood, and tissue repertoires are likely to differ. Rarefaction analysis demonstrated incomplete sorted-subset sequencing notwithstanding large depth.

The CDR3 length is 13 residues. CDR1 and CDR2 from the germline V gene are ENHRY and SYGVKD. V shed 2 bases and J shed 8 bases, with 12 bases lying between them. Sorted-subset replicate PCR reactions were performed with approximately 0.2 ug DNA, corresponding to roughly 30,000 T cell genomes. Some clones are missing from TCRdb's copy, which holds only in-frame ones; the method was immunoSEQ multiplex PCR. There are approximately 2.5 million clones in the sample; around 90% occur only once, and over 0.12% lies in the top ten. In the case of this clone: Antigen: not known.

This chain uses TRBV10-3 with TRBJ1-2; D is perhaps TRBD1 (6 bases). The specimen was naive CD4+ T cells sorted from blood. As for subset: CD45RA+ positively selected. The origin of this receptor is a man aged 18 to 35 in good health. This chain's CDR3 is CAISEQHRDGYTF. The CDR3 DNA is TGTGCCATCAGTGAGCAGCACAGGGACGGCTACACCTTC.